One and the same sample provided the 4 T cell receptor beta chains below, sequenced in a study of spatial heterogeneity in lung cancer. The time point is: sample taken at primary tumor resection. TCRdb processed the 5' RACE reads anew with MiXCR; each CDR3 protein has one entry. Of 48,000 or so distinct CDR3 sequences in the sample, about 5.8% were seen once. Here the sequenced sample was PBMCs, taken at surgery. The origin of the receptors is a male donor with early-stage non-small cell lung cancer.

There are many counts of this clonotype. The rearrangement joins TRBV5-4 to TRBJ2-5, with a tentative D call TRBD1 (6 bases). V was cut by 4 bases and J by 2 bases, with 9 bases left in between. CDR1 is SGHNT, CDR2 YYREEE, per germline (reference sequence). The CDR3 sequence is 13 residues long. For the CDR3, the DNA is TGTGCCAGCAGCCGGGGACAACAAGAGACCCAGTACTTC. Protein: CASSRGQQETQYF.

The chain links TRBV20-1 to TRBJ1-5, with D hard to call. The CDR3 loop spans 14 amino acids. CDR1 is DFQATT and CDR2 is SNEGSKA in the germline V gene (reference sequence). The V end lost 3 bases, the J end lost 0 bases, and 9 bases lay between the germline ends. CDR3 nucleotides: TGCAGTGCTAGGTCCAGCCATAGCAATCAGCCCCAGCATTTT. Protein product: CSARSSHSNQPQHF.

This clonotype was found many times. The chain is built from TRBV28 and TRBJ1-2; D call uncertain. Germline V CDR1 and CDR2: MDHEN, SYDVKM. This CDR3 comprises 13 residues. Trimming shortened V by 6 bases and J by 6 bases, and 14 bases separated the two germline ends. CDR3 sequence (DNA): TGTGCCAGCAGCCCAGGTGGCAGAGATGGCTACACCTTC. This gives the protein CASSPGGRDGYTF.

This clonotype came up many times. The chain joins TRBV2 to TRBJ2-2; D is perhaps TRBD1 or TRBD2 (5 bases each). This CDR3 contains 14 residues. V was cut by 0 bases and J by 6 bases, with 8 bases left in between. Germline V gene sequence: CDR1 SNHLY, CDR2 FYNNEI. The CDR3 loop reads CASSEAGEPGELFF. In nucleotides, the CDR3 is TGTGCCAGCAGTGAAGCGGGGGAACCCGGGGAGCTGTTTTTT.